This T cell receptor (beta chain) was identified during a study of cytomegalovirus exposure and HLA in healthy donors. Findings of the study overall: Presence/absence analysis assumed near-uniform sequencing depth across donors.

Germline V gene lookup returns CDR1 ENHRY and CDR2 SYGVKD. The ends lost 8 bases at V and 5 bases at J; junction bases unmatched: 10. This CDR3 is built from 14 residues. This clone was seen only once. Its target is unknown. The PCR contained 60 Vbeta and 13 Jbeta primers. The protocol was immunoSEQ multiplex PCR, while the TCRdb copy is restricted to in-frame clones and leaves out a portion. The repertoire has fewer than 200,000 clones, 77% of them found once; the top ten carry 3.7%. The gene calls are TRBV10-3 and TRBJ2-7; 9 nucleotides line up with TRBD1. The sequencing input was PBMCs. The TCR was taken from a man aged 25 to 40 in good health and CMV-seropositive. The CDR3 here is CAIGSGTGIDEQYF. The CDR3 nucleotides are TGTGCCATCGGCTCCGGGACAGGGATCGACGAGCAGTACTTC.